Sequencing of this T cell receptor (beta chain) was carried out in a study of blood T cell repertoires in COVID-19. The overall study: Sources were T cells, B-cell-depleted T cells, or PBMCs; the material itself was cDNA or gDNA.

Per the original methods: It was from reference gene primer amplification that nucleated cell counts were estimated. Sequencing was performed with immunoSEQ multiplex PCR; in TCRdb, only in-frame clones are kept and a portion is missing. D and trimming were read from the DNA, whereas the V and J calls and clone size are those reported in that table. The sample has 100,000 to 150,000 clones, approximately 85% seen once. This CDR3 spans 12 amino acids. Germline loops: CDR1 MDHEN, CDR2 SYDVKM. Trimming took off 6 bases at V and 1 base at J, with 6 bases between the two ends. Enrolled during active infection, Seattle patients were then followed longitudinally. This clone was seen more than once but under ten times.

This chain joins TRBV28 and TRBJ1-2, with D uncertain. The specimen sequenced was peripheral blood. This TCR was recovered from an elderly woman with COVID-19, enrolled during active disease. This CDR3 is CASRALNYGYTF. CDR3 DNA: TGTGCCAGCAGAGCCCTTAACTATGGCTACACCTTC.